The clone carrying this T cell receptor (beta chain) was observed a few times. Germline V CDR1 and CDR2: ENHRY, SYGVKD. After removal of 6 bases from V and 2 bases from J, the junction contained 6 bases not matched to a gene. The CDR3 is 15 amino acids. This specimen belongs to a study of blood T cell repertoires in COVID-19. This table comes from immunoSEQ multiplex PCR, and its TCRdb copy is limited to in-frame clones, with some not included. Of about 220,000 clones listed, 80% to 90% are singletons. This TCR was recovered from an older woman who had recovered from COVID-19. The source material was peripheral blood. The rearrangement uses TRBV10-3 and TRBJ1-5; 8 nucleotides line up with TRBD1. CDR3 nucleotide sequence: TGTGCCATCAGAGGACAGGGAGGCGGCAATCAGCCCCAGCATTTT. It codes for CAIRGQGGGNQPQHF.